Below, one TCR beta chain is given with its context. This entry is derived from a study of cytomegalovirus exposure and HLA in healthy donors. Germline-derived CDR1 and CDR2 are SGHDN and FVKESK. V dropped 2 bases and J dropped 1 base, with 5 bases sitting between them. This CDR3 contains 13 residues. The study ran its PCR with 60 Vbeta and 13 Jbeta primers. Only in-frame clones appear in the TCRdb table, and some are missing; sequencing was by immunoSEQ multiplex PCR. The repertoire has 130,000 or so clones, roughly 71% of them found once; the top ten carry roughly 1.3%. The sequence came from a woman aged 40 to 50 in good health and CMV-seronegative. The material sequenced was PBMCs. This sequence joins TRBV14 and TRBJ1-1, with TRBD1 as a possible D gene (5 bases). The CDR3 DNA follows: TGTGCCAGCAGCCAACAGGGGAACACTGAAGCTTTCTTT. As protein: CASSQQGNTEAFF.